The T cell receptor (beta chain) described here comes from a study of response to subunit inactivated influenza vaccine. Each CDR3 protein gets one entry after TCRdb re-called the RT-PCR reads with MiXCR. This table has about 300,000 distinct CDR3 sequences, just over 20% appearing once. The origin of this receptor is a man aged 45-69 years who received an inactivated influenza vaccine. This specimen consisted of PBMCs from blood, obtained 21 months after vaccination.

CDR3 region: CATSDLRAGETQYF. Written as DNA, the CDR3 is TGTGCCACCAGTGATTTGAGGGCGGGAGAGACCCAGTACTTC. The gene calls are TRBV24-1 and TRBJ2-5; D is perhaps TRBD2 (5 bases). Germline loops: CDR1 KGHDR, CDR2 SFDVKD. There are 14 residues in the CDR3. V was pared by 0 bases and J by 4 bases, with 8 bases between.